This TCR beta chain was sequenced for a study of shared clonotypes between healthy human individuals (dated by TCRdb to about 2020). A note on the overall study: A couple of women and three men aged 18 to 49 years were included in the cohort. For each donor, three plates each were used for CD4 naive and CD4 memory, two plates were used for CD8 naive, and one plate was used for CD8 memory. The study deeply sequenced blood TCR repertoires of five healthy adults to estimate repertoire size and the extent of clonotype sharing between individuals. Libraries were prepared and TCR repertoires were sequenced by different laboratories using diverse techniques, in order to increase sequencing depth and limit assay-specific biases. Leukapheresis yielded between about 0.9 and 9 billion PBMCs per donor. The study at large found these results: Even with the large sequencing depth, rarefaction of the sorted-subset datasets indicated that sequencing was incomplete. Compared with non-shared clonotypes, the clonotypes found in all four sorted-subset donors had higher generation probabilities. The genetic and exposure-history diversity represented was limited by the small number of donors. Larger estimated clonotype richness was generally found for naive subsets than for memory subsets. Pairwise subsampling indicated that sequencing depth was expected to affect the degree of clonotype sharing among donors. Sampling was limited to blood, and TCR repertoires in tissue likely differ from TCR repertoires in blood. Sharing across several donors was observed for around 4.8% of naive CD4, less than 4% of naive CD8, over 2% of memory CD4, and roughly 0.43% of memory CD8 clonotypes.

V is cut by 1 base and J by 1 base, and the space between the germline ends is 4 bases. Based on the germline V gene, the CDR1 and CDR2 sequences are MDHEN and SYDVKM. The cysteine opens and the phenylalanine closes a CDR3 of 13 amino acids. The DNA shown is the 39-base CDR3, in frame from base 1. Turning to this clone: Its antigen has not been determined. Nothing much larger sits one base from this clone, and base qualities are not available. Different DNA sequences within this sample yield the same CDR3.

CD8 naive samples were CD45RO-negative cells positively selected for CCR7, giving a CD45RA+CCR7+ population that excluded TemRA cells. Donors were healthy HIV-negative adults with no recently reported acute infections or vaccinations. Every donor was a Caucasian adult residing in Nashville, Tennessee, USA. Blood was obtained by leukapheresis, after which PBMCs were separated by Ficoll-Histopaque density gradient centrifugation and cryopreserved in liquid nitrogen vapor phase. Analytical flow cytometry was used to check the purity and quantity of every magnetically sorted T cell population. Genomic DNA was isolated from each sorted fraction and quantified by UV absorbance on a Nanodrop 2000c. TCR CDR3 regions were amplified from genomic DNA by multiplex PCR using the deep immunoSEQ assay. Extracted genomic DNA from each cell subset was distributed evenly across all wells of several immunoSEQ 96-well plates, and each plate was treated as a replicate. For sorted subsets, approximately 200 ng of genomic DNA, equivalent to 25,000 to 35,000 T cell genomes, went into each replicate PCR. The purified libraries were quantified using a Qubit 3.0 fluorometer, sized with a Bioanalyzer 2100, and then quantified again using the KAPA Library Quantification kit. Every immunoSEQ 96-well plate was sequenced on a separate single-read 150-cycle Illumina NextSeq 550 flow cell. On the authors' methods: Because the immunoSEQ output held only junctional sequences and lacked quality scores, the filtering could not match the filtering applied to full-length reads. To assign V/J genes and CDR3, sequences were annotated using PyIR, a Python wrapper for IgBLAST v1.9, with IMGT germline references. Reads were removed for weak V/J assignments (E-value above 1e-6), missing CDR3, stop codons, out-of-frame junctions, or ambiguous translated residues. V3J clonotypes were defined as sequences sharing the same inferred V gene, J gene, and CDR3 amino acid sequence. Percentage overlap between repertoires was calculated by dividing the number of shared unique clonotypes by the size of the smaller repertoire. RTK rarefaction, the Chao1 estimator, and Recon v2.1 estimates of unobserved clonotypes were used to assess repertoire richness. Generation probabilities for all TCRbeta clonotypes obtained by the gDNA method from a handful of donors were computed using OLGA. TCRdb took this table from immuneACCESS and kept in-frame rearrangements with V and J called. Such tables lack part of the clones; where checked against another copy, unresolved V genes explain under half of the gap, and the rest is unexplained. That table is the source of V, J and clone size, and D and trimming were worked out from the DNA. The sample table holds 2 million or so clones, of which over 85% were seen once. 0.9% to 1.4% of the sample comes from the top ten.

The source is a man aged 18 to 30 in good health. Sequenced sample: naive CD8+ T cells sorted from blood. The cell subset or site label, read with the paper, signifies: CD45RA+CCR7+. The sequence links TRBV28 to TRBJ1-1; too little of a D gene remains to name it. The CDR3 protein is CASSLSQNTEAFF. The sequenced DNA is TGTGCCAGCAGTTTATCGCAGAACACTGAAGCTTTCTTT.